This T cell receptor beta chain was retrieved from a study of blood T cells in healthy people across ages. As for this clonotype: The germline gene is not matched at one end of the junction; a read error may be the cause.

Alongside a J-beta primer mix, a sample-barcoded 5' primer served in a second PCR lasting roughly 6 to 11 cycles. TCRdb used MiXCR to reprocess the 5' RACE reads, holding one entry per CDR3 protein. The data hold approximately 1.5 million distinct CDR3 sequences, with 35% to 45% observed a single time. The origin of this receptor is a woman between 18 and 30 years old in good health. Sequencing input: blood.

The CDR3 protein is CASIPQGYNERYF. The CDR3 DNA is TGTGCCAGCATCCCACAGGGCTACAATGAGCGGTACTTC. The V call is TRBV27, the J call TRBJ2-7, with a possible D match to TRBD1 (6 bases). Germline lookup yields CDR1 MNHEY and CDR2 SMNVEV (reference sequence). This CDR3 region has 13 residues.